The clone carrying this TCR beta chain appeared a few times. Its antigen is undetermined. The CDR3 covers 15 residues. CDR1 and CDR2 from the germline V gene are MNHNS and SASEGT. The ends lost 8 bases at V and 5 bases at J; junction bases unmatched: 13. The sample originates from a study of T-cell reconstitution after alpha-beta-depleted transplantation in children. Using unique molecular identifiers, the investigators prepared the TCRbeta library. One entry per CDR3 protein results from TCRdb running MiXCR on the PCR reads. In the table there are 600,000 to 800,000 distinct CDR3 sequences, about an eighth of which are singletons. Broader study findings: Surviving thymic progenitors and recipient T cells were the source of high TCRbeta diversity at day 60 in some patients. Reported findings indicate that, about two months after transplant, alpha-beta T cells came from several hundred expanded clones, which were derived from non-depleted graft cells. T-cell counts and diversity at one year following transplant were attributed mainly to newly produced T cells.

The sample was PBMCs, taken before TCRalphabeta/CD19-depleted stem cell transplant. J is TRBJ2-5 and V is TRBV6-1, with 8 bases identical to TRBD1. This receptor was identified in a girl aged 2-10 years with congenital amegakaryocytic thrombocytopenia, due to receive a stem cell transplant. CDR3 residues: CASEFGTGRTETQYF. The DNA for the CDR3 is TGTGCCAGCGAATTCGGGACAGGACGAACGGAGACCCAGTACTTC.